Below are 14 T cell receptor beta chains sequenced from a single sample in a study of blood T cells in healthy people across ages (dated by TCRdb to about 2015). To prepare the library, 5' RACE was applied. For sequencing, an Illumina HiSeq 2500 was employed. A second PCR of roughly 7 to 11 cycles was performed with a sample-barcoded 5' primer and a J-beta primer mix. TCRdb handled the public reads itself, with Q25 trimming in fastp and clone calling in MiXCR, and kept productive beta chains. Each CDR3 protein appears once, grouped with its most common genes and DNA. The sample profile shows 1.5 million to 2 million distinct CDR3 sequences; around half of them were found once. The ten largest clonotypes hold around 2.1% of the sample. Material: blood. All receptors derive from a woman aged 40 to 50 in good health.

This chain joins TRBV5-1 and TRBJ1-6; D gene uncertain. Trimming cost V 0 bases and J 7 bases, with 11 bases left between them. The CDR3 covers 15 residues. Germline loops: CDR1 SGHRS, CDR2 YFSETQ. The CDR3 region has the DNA TGCGCCAGCAGCTTGGGTACGGACCGAAATTCACCCCTCCACTTT. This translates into CASSLGTDRNSPLHF. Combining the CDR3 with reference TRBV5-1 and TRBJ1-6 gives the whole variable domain KAGVTQTPRYLIKTRGQQVTLSCSPISGHRSVSWYQQTPGQGLQFLFEYFSETQRNKGNFPGRFSGRQFSNSRSEMNVSTLELGDSALYLCASSLGTDRNSPLHFGNGTRLTVT.

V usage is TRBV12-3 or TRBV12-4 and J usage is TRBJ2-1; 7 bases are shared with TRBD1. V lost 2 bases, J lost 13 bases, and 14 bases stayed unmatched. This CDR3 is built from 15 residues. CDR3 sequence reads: CASSLLGGDGETQFF. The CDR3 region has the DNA TGTGCCAGCAGTTTATTAGGGGGCGATGGGGAGACCCAGTTCTTC.

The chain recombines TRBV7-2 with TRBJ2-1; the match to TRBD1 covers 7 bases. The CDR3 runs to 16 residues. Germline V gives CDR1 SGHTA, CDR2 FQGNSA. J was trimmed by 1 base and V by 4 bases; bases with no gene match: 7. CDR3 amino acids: CASSSGSGGSYNEQFF. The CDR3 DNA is TGTGCCAGCAGCTCAGGGTCAGGGGGTTCCTACAATGAGCAGTTCTTC.

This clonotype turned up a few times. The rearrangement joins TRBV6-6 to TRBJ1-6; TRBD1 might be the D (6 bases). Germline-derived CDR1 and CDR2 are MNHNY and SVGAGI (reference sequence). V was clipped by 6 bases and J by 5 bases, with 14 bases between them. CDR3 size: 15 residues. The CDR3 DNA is TGTGCCAGCAGAACCCGGGACACAGATAATTCACCCCTCCACTTT. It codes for CASRTRDTDNSPLHF.

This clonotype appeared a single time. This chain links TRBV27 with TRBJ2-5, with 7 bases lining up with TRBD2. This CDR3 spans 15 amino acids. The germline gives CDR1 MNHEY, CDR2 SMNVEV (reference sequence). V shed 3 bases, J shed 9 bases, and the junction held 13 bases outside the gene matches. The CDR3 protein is CASSLSYGEGFAQYF. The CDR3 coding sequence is TGTGCCAGCAGTTTGTCCTACGGGGAGGGTTTTGCCCAGTACTTC.

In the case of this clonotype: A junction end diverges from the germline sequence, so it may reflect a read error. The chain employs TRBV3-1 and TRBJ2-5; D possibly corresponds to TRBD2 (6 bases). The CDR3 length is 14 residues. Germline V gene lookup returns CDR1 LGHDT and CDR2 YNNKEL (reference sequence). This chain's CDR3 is CASSLPVDLGTQYF. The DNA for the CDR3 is TGCGCCAGCAGCTTACCCGTAGATTTGGGGACTCAGTACTTC.

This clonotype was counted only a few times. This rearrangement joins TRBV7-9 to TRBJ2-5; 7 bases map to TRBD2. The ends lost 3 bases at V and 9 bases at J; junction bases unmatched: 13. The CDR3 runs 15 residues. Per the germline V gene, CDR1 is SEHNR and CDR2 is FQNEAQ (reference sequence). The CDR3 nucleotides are TGTGCCAGCAGCTTGGGGGGGACGGGCTTGATAGCCCAGTACTTC. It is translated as CASSLGGTGLIAQYF.

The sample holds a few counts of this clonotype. The CDR3 is CASTQGRRETQYF. CDR3 nucleotides: TGTGCCAGCACCCAGGGCCGCCGGGAGACCCAGTACTTC. The chain joins TRBV5-6 to TRBJ2-5, with a possible D match to TRBD1 (5 bases). There are 13 residues in the CDR3. Germline CDR1 reads SGHDT; CDR2 reads YYEEEE. V lost 6 bases, J lost 5 bases, and 14 bases lay in between.

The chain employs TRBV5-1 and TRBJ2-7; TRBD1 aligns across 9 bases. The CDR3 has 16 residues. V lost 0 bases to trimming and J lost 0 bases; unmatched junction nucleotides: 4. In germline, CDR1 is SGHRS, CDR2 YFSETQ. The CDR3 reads CASSLEGTGTSYEQYF. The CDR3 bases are TGCGCCAGCAGCTTGGAAGGGACAGGGACCTCCTACGAGCAGTACTTC.

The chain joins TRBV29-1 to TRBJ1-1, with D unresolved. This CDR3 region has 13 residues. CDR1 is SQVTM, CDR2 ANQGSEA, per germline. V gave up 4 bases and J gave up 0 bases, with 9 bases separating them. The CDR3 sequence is CSVADGLNTEAFF. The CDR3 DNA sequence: TGCAGCGTTGCTGACGGTTTGAACACTGAAGCTTTCTTT. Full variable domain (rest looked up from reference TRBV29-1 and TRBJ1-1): SAVISQKPSRDICQRGTSLTIQCQVDSQVTMMFWYRQQPGQSLTLIATANQGSEATYESGFVIDKFPISRPNLTFSTLTVSNMSPEDSSIYLCSVADGLNTEAFFGQGTRLTVV.

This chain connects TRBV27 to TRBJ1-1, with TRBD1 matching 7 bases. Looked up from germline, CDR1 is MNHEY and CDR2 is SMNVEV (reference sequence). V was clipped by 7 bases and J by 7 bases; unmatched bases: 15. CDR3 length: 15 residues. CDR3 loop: CASTTEGARGHEAFF. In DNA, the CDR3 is TGTGCCAGCACGACGGAGGGGGCCAGGGGACATGAAGCTTTCTTT.

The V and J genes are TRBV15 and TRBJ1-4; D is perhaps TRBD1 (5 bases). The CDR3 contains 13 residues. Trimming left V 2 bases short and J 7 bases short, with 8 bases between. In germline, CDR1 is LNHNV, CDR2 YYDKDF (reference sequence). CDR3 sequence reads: CATSRQGGEKLFF. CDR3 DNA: TGTGCCACCAGCAGACAGGGCGGTGAAAAACTGTTTTTT. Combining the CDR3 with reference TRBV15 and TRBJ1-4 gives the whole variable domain DAMVIQNPRYQVTQFGKPVTLSCSQTLNHNVMYWYQQKSSQAPKLLFHYYDKDFNNEADTPDNFQSRRPNTSFCFLDIRSPGLGDTAMYLCATSRQGGEKLFFGSGTQLSVL.

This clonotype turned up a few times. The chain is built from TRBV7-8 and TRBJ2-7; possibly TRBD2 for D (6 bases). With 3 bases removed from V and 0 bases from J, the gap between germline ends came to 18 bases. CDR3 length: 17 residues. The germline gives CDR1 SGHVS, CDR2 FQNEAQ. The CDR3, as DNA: TGTGCCAGCAGCTTCCCCGTTAGCGGCGACAGCTCCTACGAGCAGTACTTC. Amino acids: CASSFPVSGDSSYEQYF.

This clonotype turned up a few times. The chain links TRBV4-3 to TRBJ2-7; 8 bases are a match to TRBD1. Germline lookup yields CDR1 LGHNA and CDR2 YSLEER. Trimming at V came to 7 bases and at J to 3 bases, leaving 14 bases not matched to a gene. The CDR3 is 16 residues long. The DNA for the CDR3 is TGCGCCAGCATCCCCCCAAACGGGACAGGTTACTACGAGCAGTACTTC. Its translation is CASIPPNGTGYYEQYF.